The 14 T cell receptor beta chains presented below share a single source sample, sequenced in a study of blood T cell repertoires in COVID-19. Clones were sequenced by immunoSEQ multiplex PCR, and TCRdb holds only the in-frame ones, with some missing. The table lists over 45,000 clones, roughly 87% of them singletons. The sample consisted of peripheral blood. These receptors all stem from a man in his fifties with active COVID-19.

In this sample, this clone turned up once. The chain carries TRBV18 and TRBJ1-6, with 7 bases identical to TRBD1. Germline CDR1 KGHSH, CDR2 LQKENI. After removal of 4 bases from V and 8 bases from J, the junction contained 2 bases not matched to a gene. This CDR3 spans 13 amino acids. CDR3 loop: CASSRDRDSPLHF. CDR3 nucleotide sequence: TGTGCCAGCTCACGGGACAGAGATTCACCCCTCCACTTT.

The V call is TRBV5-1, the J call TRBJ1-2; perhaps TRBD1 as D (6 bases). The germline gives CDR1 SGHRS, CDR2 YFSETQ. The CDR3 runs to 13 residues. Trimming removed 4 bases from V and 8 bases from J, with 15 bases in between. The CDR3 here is CASSIRDGGGYTF. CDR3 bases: TGCGCCAGCAGCATAAGGGATGGGGGCGGCTACACCTTC.

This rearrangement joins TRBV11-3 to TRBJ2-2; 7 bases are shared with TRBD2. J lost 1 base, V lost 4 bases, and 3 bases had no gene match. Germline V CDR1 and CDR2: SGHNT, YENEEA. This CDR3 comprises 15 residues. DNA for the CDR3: TGTGCCAGCAGCTCGGGGGGAGGGAACACCGGGGAGCTGTTTTTT. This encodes CASSSGGGNTGELFF.

The CDR3 region is CASSLQGAGMNTEAFF. The CDR3 DNA reads as TGTGCCAGCTCACTACAGGGGGCGGGAATGAACACTGAAGCTTTCTTT. The chain employs TRBV18 and TRBJ1-1, with 9 positions matching TRBD1. The CDR3 contains 16 residues. Germline-derived CDR1 and CDR2 are KGHSH and LQKENI. J gave up 0 bases and V 4 bases, and 6 bases lay outside the gene matches.

CDR3 DNA sequence: TGCGCCAGCAGCTCTGGGGGCCCGAGGGGAAACACCATATATTTT. It encodes CASSSGGPRGNTIYF. The chain uses TRBV5-1 and TRBJ1-3; D is perhaps TRBD1 (6 bases). CDR1 and CDR2 from the germline V gene are SGHRS and YFSETQ. The CDR3 sequence is 15 residues long. With 3 bases removed from V and 4 bases from J, the gap between germline ends came to 14 bases.

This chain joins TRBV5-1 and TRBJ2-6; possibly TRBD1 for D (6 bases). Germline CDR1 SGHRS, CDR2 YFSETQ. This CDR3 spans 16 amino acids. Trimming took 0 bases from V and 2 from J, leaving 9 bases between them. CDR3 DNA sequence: TGCGCCAGCAGCTTGGGACAGGAGGCTGGGGCCAACGTCCTGACTTTC. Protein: CASSLGQEAGANVLTF.

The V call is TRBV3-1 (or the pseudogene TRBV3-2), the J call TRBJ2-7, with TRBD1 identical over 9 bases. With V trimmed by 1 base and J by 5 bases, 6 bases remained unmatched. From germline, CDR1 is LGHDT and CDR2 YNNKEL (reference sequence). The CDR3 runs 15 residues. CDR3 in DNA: TGTGCCAGCAGCCAAGCCCCGGGACAGGGCAACGAGCAGTACTTC. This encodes CASSQAPGQGNEQYF.

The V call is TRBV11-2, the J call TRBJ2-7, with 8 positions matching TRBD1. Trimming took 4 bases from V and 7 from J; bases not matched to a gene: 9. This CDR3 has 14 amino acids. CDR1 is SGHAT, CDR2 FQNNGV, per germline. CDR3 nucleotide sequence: TGTGCCAGCAGCTCAGGACAGGGTCATGGGGAGCAGTACTTC. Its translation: CASSSGQGHGEQYF.

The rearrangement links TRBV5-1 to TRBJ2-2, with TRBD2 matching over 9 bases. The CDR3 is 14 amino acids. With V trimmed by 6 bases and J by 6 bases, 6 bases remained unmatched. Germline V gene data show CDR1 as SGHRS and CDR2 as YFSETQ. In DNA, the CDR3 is TGCGCCAGCAAACCGGGACTAGCAGCCGGGGAGCTGTTTTTT. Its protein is CASKPGLAAGELFF. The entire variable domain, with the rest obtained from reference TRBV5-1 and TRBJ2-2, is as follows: KAGVTQTPRYLIKTRGQQVTLSCSPISGHRSVSWYQQTPGQGLQFLFEYFSETQRNKGNFPGRFSGRQFSNSRSEMNVSTLELGDSALYLCASKPGLAAGELFFGEGSRLTVL.

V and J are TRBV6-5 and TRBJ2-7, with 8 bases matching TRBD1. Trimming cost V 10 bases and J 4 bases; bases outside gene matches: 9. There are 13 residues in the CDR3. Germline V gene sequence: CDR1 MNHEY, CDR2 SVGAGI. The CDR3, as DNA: TGTGCCACCGGGGACAGGAGGTGGTACGAGCAGTACTTC. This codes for CATGDRRWYEQYF.

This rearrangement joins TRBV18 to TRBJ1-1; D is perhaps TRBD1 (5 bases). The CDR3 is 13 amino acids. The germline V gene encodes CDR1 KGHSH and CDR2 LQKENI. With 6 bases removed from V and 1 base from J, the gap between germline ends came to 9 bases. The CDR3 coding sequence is TGTGCCAGCTCCCAGGGCAGGAACACTGAAGCTTTCTTT. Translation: CASSQGRNTEAFF.

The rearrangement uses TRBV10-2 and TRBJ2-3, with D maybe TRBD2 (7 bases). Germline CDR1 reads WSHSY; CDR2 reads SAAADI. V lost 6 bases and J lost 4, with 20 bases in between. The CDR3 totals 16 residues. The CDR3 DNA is TGCGCCAGCAGCCCCACGCGCGGGGGCGGGGCAGATACGCAGTATTTT. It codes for CASSPTRGGGADTQYF.

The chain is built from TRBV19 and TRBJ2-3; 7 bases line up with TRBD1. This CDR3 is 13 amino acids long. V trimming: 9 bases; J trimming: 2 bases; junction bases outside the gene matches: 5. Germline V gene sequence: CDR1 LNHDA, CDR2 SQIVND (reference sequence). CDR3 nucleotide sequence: TGTGCCAGCCGGGACAGTCTCACAGATACGCAGTATTTT. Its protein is CASRDSLTDTQYF. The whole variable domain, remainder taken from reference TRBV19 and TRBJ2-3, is DGGITQSPKYLFRKEGQNVTLSCEQNLNHDAMYWYRQDPGQGLRLIYYSQIVNDFQKGDIAEGYSVSREKKESFPLTVTSAQKNPTAFYLCASRDSLTDTQYFGPGTRLTVL.

For the CDR3, the DNA is TGTGCCAGCAGCTTTGTGGGCAGGGGGTTCGGAGGCTACACCTTC. Its translation is CASSFVGRGFGGYTF. The chain combines TRBV11-2 with TRBJ1-2; 7 bases line up with TRBD1. The CDR3 contains 15 residues. Germline V gives CDR1 SGHAT, CDR2 FQNNGV. Losses at the gene ends were 3 bases for V and 8 bases for J; bases not matched to a gene: 12.